This TCR beta chain was identified during a study of graft-versus-host responses after intestinal transplantation. On the study more broadly: Multivisceral, liver-intestinal, or isolated intestinal transplants were performed in recipients. The whole recipient group had anti-thymocyte globulin induction followed by tacrolimus and steroids for roughly 3 years. Whole-study results and caveats: HvG clone declines early post-transplant were associated with peak circulating GvH levels. GvH clones surfaced in recipient marrow, some emerging earlier in ileum or blood.

The protocol was immunoSEQ multiplex PCR, while the TCRdb copy is restricted to in-frame clones and leaves out a portion. The sample lists about 88,000 clones, less than 95% occurring once. Details on this clone: Its target is not known.

The CDR3 totals 17 residues. Trimming took 0 bases from V and 5 from J, leaving 18 bases between them. In germline, CDR1 is LGHNA, CDR2 YNFKEQ. The J gene is TRBJ2-3, the V gene TRBV4-2, with D possibly being TRBD2 (7 bases). The sequencing used unstimulated CD4+ T cells sorted from spleen or lymph node cells, collected before transplant. The sequence came from a human donor who was the organ donor for an intestinal transplant. The CDR3 DNA is TGTGCCAGCAGCCAAGAACTTTTGTCGGGGGGCGGAGATACGCAGTATTTT. Its translation is CASSQELLSGGGDTQYF.